Below are 30 T cell receptor beta chains sequenced from a single sample in a study of T cells in Graves' hyperthyroidism and ophthalmopathy. There were TCR beta CDR3 regions amplified from RNA transcripts. When the TCR CDR3 underwent first-round RT-PCR, the HTBI primer set was used. TCRdb reprocessed the multiplex PCR reads with MiXCR, giving one entry per CDR3 protein. The table has roughly 250,000 distinct CDR3 sequences, roughly 20% seen once. Sequencing input: blood. Every receptor here comes from a man between 25 and 39 years old with Graves' ophthalmopathy.

This rearrangement joins TRBV6-1 to TRBJ2-2, with a tentative D call TRBD1 (6 bases). V lost 8 bases to trimming and J lost 6 bases, with 19 bases between them. The CDR3 is made up of 15 amino acids. Germline V gives CDR1 MNHNS, CDR2 SASEGT. The CDR3 region is CASFRGGFGSGELFF. DNA for the CDR3: TGTGCCAGCTTCAGGGGTGGTTTCGGTTCCGGGGAGCTGTTTTTT.

The chain couples TRBV11-2 to TRBJ2-7, with D possibly TRBD1 on 6 matching bases. Deletions cut 0 bases from V and 2 bases from J, with 14 bases between. The CDR3 totals 16 residues. Germline V gene sequence: CDR1 SGHAT, CDR2 FQNNGV. CDR3 sequence: CASSLEPTGFPYEQYF. In nucleotides, the CDR3 is TGTGCCAGCAGCTTAGAACCGACAGGATTTCCCTACGAGCAGTACTTC.

The genes are TRBV4-1 and TRBJ2-1; TRBD2 matches at 10 bases. The CDR3 runs to 17 residues. Trimming at V came to 0 bases and at J to 4 bases, leaving 6 bases not matched to a gene. Germline CDR1 is MGHRA and CDR2 is YSYEKL. The DNA of the CDR3 is TGCGCCAGCAGCCAAGAGGGGCTAGCGGGAGTTTACAATGAGCAGTTCTTC. Its translation: CASSQEGLAGVYNEQFF.

This clonotype was counted only a few times. This chain uses TRBV7-6 with TRBJ2-3; unclear D gene. There are 13 residues in the CDR3. V was pared by 1 base and J by 6 bases, with 8 bases between. Germline lookup yields CDR1 SGHVS and CDR2 FNYEAQ. The CDR3 DNA reads as TGTGCCAGCAGCTTAGTTATGGCTGATACGCAGTATTTT. Translated, it gives CASSLVMADTQYF.

The rearrangement joins TRBV19 to TRBJ2-1, with TRBD2 identical over 9 bases. The CDR3 has 18 residues. J gave up 6 bases and V 2 bases, and 14 bases lay outside the gene matches. Germline V CDR1 and CDR2: LNHDA, SQIVND (reference sequence). CDR3 sequence: CASSISGVGTSFFNEQFF. CDR3 in DNA: TGTGCCAGTAGTATATCGGGAGTAGGGACTAGCTTTTTCAATGAGCAGTTCTTC.

This clonotype has ten or more counts. V and J are TRBV11-3 and TRBJ1-1; D gene ambiguous. Trimming took 5 bases from V and 6 from J, leaving 10 bases between them. This CDR3 has 12 amino acids. Germline V lookup: CDR1 SGHNT, CDR2 YENEEA. This chain's CDR3 is CASSDDSAEAFF. CDR3 in DNA: TGTGCCAGCAGCGACGACTCGGCTGAAGCTTTCTTT.

The sample holds a few counts of this clonotype. The chain recombines TRBV11-2 with TRBJ2-3; the match to TRBD2 covers 9 bases. Germline values: CDR1 SGHAT, CDR2 FQNNGV. J lost 2 bases, V lost 3 bases, and 6 bases had no gene match. This CDR3 region has 16 residues. This CDR3 reads CASSFLSGRFTDTQYF. The DNA for the CDR3 is TGTGCCAGCAGCTTCTTGAGCGGGAGGTTCACAGATACGCAGTATTTT.

This clonotype has a count of ten or more. The rearrangement links TRBV5-1 to TRBJ2-5; D call uncertain. Trimming removed 4 bases from V and 1 base from J, with 14 bases in between. Germline lookup yields CDR1 SGHRS and CDR2 YFSETQ. The CDR3 runs to 15 residues. In nucleotides, the CDR3 is TGCGCCAGCAGCGAAACACCGGTGGGCCAAGAGACCCAGTACTTC. It translates to CASSETPVGQETQYF.

This sequence joins TRBV7-9 and TRBJ2-5, with a weak D call TRBD2 (6 bases). The V gene's germline CDR1 is SEHNR and CDR2 FQNEAQ (reference sequence). The CDR3 has 15 amino acids. V was clipped by 7 bases and J by 3 bases, with 18 bases between them. The CDR3 nucleotides are TGTGCCAGCACCTCCCGGCGGGGAGTCAAAGAGACCCAGTACTTC. It encodes CASTSRRGVKETQYF.

The gene calls are TRBV20-1 and TRBJ1-5; maybe TRBD1 (5 bases). In germline, CDR1 is DFQATT, CDR2 SNEGSKA (reference sequence). Trimming left V 0 bases short and J 5 bases short, with 11 bases between. The length of the CDR3 is 14 residues. The CDR3 DNA follows: TGCAGTGCTAGAGAGGACATTTTTGATCAGCCCCAGCATTTT. Amino acids: CSAREDIFDQPQHF.

V is TRBV29-1 and J is TRBJ2-5; 8 positions match TRBD2. CDR1 SQVTM and CDR2 ANQGSEA come from the germline V gene. J lost 5 bases, V lost 1 base, and 12 bases had no gene match. This CDR3 region has 16 residues. In DNA, the CDR3 is TGCAGCGTTGAAGGGGGTGCTAGCGGGCATGAGGAGACCCAGTACTTC. Its protein is CSVEGGASGHEETQYF.

The J gene is TRBJ2-7, the V gene TRBV14; tentatively, D is TRBD2 (6 bases). CDR3 length equals 14 residues. Trimming took 3 bases from V and 0 from J, leaving 9 bases between them. CDR1 is SGHDN and CDR2 is FVKESK in the germline V gene. The CDR3 nucleotides read TGTGCCAGCAGCCATGGCGGGAACTCCTACGAGCAGTACTTC. This gives the protein CASSHGGNSYEQYF.

This chain joins TRBV2 and TRBJ2-1, with D unresolved. The CDR3 is 15 residues long. The germline V and J ends were trimmed by 3 bases and 5 bases, with 14 bases remaining between them. Germline values: CDR1 SNHLY, CDR2 FYNNEI. CDR3 amino acids: CASSERAATNNEQFF. The CDR3 nucleotides read TGTGCCAGCAGTGAGAGAGCTGCTACGAACAATGAGCAGTTCTTC.

This clonotype showed up just a few times. The genes are TRBV20-1 and TRBJ2-3, with 14 bases fitting TRBD2. Germline V gene data show CDR1 as DFQATT and CDR2 as SNEGSKA (reference sequence). This CDR3 spans 15 amino acids. V trimming: 6 bases; J trimming: 7 bases; junction bases outside the gene matches: 9. The CDR3 protein is CSASATSGRGHTQYF. The DNA of the CDR3 is TGCAGTGCCAGCGCGACTAGCGGGAGGGGGCATACGCAGTATTTT.

This clonotype came up a few times. This chain connects TRBV12-5 to TRBJ2-7; 11 bases line up with TRBD2. The CDR3 runs 15 residues. Trimming took 7 bases from V and 4 from J; bases not matched to a gene: 9. Germline V gives CDR1 LGHNT, CDR2 FRNRAP. CDR3 coding DNA: TGTGCTAGTGCCCCTGCGGGGACTAGCGGATACGAGCAGTACTTC. Its protein product is CASAPAGTSGYEQYF. Combining the CDR3 with reference TRBV12-5 and TRBJ2-7 gives the whole variable domain DARVTQTPRHKVTEMGQEVTMRCQPILGHNTVFWYRQTMMQGLELLAYFRNRAPLDDSGMPKDRFSAEMPDATLATLKIQPSEPRDSAVYFCASAPAGTSGYEQYFGPGTRLTVT.

This clonotype was found a few times. The rearrangement links TRBV28 to TRBJ2-7; D perhaps matches TRBD1 (6 bases). The germline gives CDR1 MDHEN, CDR2 SYDVKM. There are 14 residues in the CDR3. Trimming removed 6 bases at V and 7 bases at J, with 19 bases between. CDR3 loop: CASRKGDPSFEQYF. For the CDR3, the DNA is TGTGCCAGCAGAAAGGGGGACCCGTCTTTTGAGCAGTACTTC. The entire variable domain, with the rest obtained from reference TRBV28 and TRBJ2-7, is as follows: DVKVTQSSRYLVKRTGEKVFLECVQDMDHENMFWYRQDPGLGLRLIYFSYDVKMKEKGDIPEGYSVSREKKERFSLILESASTNQTSMYLCASRKGDPSFEQYFGPGTRLTVT.

J is TRBJ2-2 and V is TRBV10-3, with 9 nucleotides matching TRBD2. The V gene's germline CDR1 is ENHRY and CDR2 SYGVKD. With V trimmed by 5 bases and J by 7 bases, 2 bases remained unmatched. The CDR3 has 13 residues. The CDR3 loop reads CAISFSGSGELFF. The CDR3 DNA is TGTGCCATCAGTTTTAGCGGGAGCGGGGAGCTGTTTTTT.

This clonotype was detected ten times or more. This chain joins TRBV5-1 and TRBJ2-7, with TRBD2 matching 7 bases. There are 16 residues in the CDR3. Germline V CDR1 and CDR2: SGHRS, YFSETQ. The junction had 17 bases not matched to a gene; V was cut back by 7 bases and J by 4 bases. The CDR3 coding sequence is TGCGCCAGCGGCTGGGGGGGGTCCGGGGGAACGTACGAGCAGTACTTC. It translates to CASGWGGSGGTYEQYF.

The genes are TRBV18 and TRBJ2-3, with D maybe TRBD1 (5 bases). CDR3 length equals 18 residues. The germline gives CDR1 KGHSH, CDR2 LQKENI. With 1 base removed from V and 1 base from J, the gap between germline ends came to 18 bases. The CDR3 bases are TGTGCCAGCTCACCACTCCCTCGACAGACCTTACGCACAGATACGCAGTATTTT. The encoded protein is CASSPLPRQTLRTDTQYF.

The J gene is TRBJ1-3, the V gene TRBV27; D remains unclear. This CDR3 comprises 13 residues. With 6 bases removed from V and 0 bases from J, the gap between germline ends came to 6 bases. CDR1 and CDR2 (germline): MNHEY, SMNVEV (reference sequence). For the CDR3, the DNA is TGTGCCAGCAGGGGGATCTCTGGAAACACCATATATTTT. It is translated as CASRGISGNTIYF.

The chain carries TRBV20-1 and TRBJ2-1, with 10 positions matching TRBD1. The CDR3 contains 14 residues. With 0 bases clipped from V and 7 bases from J, the junction kept 3 bases outside the gene matches. Per germline, CDR1 DFQATT and CDR2 SNEGSKA (reference sequence). CDR3 coding DNA: TGCAGTGCTAGAGAGGACAGGGGGGGGAATGAGCAGTTCTTC. As protein: CSAREDRGGNEQFF.

The chain combines TRBV9 with TRBJ1-1; D may be TRBD1 (5 bases). Germline lookup yields CDR1 SGDLS and CDR2 YYNGEE. V lost 0 bases to trimming and J lost 0 bases, with 12 bases between them. The CDR3 sequence is 16 residues long. CDR3 DNA: TGTGCCAGCAGCGTAGGACGGGGGGGAATGAACACTGAAGCTTTCTTT. Translation gives CASSVGRGGMNTEAFF.

The chain uses TRBV9 and TRBJ2-1, with TRBD2 matching over 8 bases. V was clipped by 2 bases and J by 6 bases; unmatched bases: 13. Per the germline V gene, CDR1 is SGDLS and CDR2 is YYNGEE. The CDR3 runs to 17 residues. The CDR3 DNA sequence: TGTGCCAGCAGCGTCTTCTCCGGGAGGGCCACCAGCAATGAGCAGTTCTTC. Encoded protein: CASSVFSGRATSNEQFF.

This clonotype turned up a few times. This chain uses TRBV6-1 with TRBJ1-2; D is unclear. Per the germline V gene, CDR1 is MNHNS and CDR2 is SASEGT. With 10 bases removed from V and 8 bases from J, the gap between germline ends came to 11 bases. The CDR3 runs to 10 residues. Here the CDR3 DNA reads TGTGCCACTCTACAGTGGGGCTACACCTTC. This codes for CATLQWGYTF.

V and J are TRBV6-2 or TRBV6-3 and TRBJ1-5, with 7 bases identical to TRBD1. With 4 bases clipped from V and 0 bases from J, the junction kept 6 bases outside the gene matches. There are 16 residues in the CDR3. CDR1 is MNHEY and CDR2 is SVGEGT in the germline V gene. The CDR3 coding sequence is TGTGCCAGCAGTTCTACGACAGGGTATAGCAATCAGCCCCAGCATTTT. Translation gives CASSSTTGYSNQPQHF.

This chain links TRBV27 with TRBJ2-6; D is perhaps TRBD2 (5 bases). Germline lookup yields CDR1 MNHEY and CDR2 SMNVEV (reference sequence). The CDR3 loop spans 17 amino acids. V was pared by 1 base and J by 0 bases, with 10 bases between. The CDR3 DNA reads as TGTGCCAGCAGTTTATGGGTCGGGGACTCTGGGGCCAACGTCCTGACTTTC. Amino acids: CASSLWVGDSGANVLTF.

This clonotype has a handful of counts. This sequence joins TRBV4-1 and TRBJ1-1; D perhaps matches TRBD1 (5 bases). V lost 0 bases, J lost 1 base, and 12 bases lay in between. Germline V lookup: CDR1 MGHRA, CDR2 YSYEKL. The CDR3 is 16 amino acids. Here the CDR3 DNA reads TGCGCCAGCAGCCAAGAGAAGGGACGGCGGAACACTGAAGCTTTCTTT. This encodes CASSQEKGRRNTEAFF.

V is TRBV10-3 and J is TRBJ2-2, with a weak D call TRBD1 (6 bases). Germline CDR1 is ENHRY and CDR2 is SYGVKD. There are 15 residues in the CDR3. Trimming removed 6 bases from V and 0 bases from J, with 11 bases in between. The CDR3, as DNA: TGTGCCATCAGACCCGGGACAACGAACACCGGGGAGCTGTTTTTT. Protein sequence: CAIRPGTTNTGELFF.

This clonotype was seen more than once but under ten times. The chain has TRBV6-6 and TRBJ1-1; 11 bases align to TRBD1. V was clipped by 0 bases and J by 8 bases; unmatched bases: 5. The CDR3 is 15 residues long. Germline values: CDR1 MNHNY, CDR2 SVGAGI (reference sequence). DNA for the CDR3: TGTGCCAGCAGTTACTCGCCCGGGACAGGGGGAGAAGCTTTCTTT. It specifies CASSYSPGTGGEAFF.

This clonotype was counted at least ten times. The rearrangement uses TRBV5-1 and TRBJ2-1, with 8 positions matching TRBD2. Trimming took 6 bases from V and 6 from J; bases not matched to a gene: 8. Germline V gene sequence: CDR1 SGHRS, CDR2 YFSETQ. The CDR3 has 14 residues. CDR3 sequence: CASTGTRNFNEQFF. As DNA, the CDR3 is TGCGCCAGCACAGGGACTAGAAATTTCAATGAGCAGTTCTTC.